One sample yielded the 5 T cell receptor beta chains listed below, sequenced in a study of cytomegalovirus exposure and HLA in healthy donors. The PCR made use of 60 Vbeta and 13 Jbeta primers. TCRdb's table, derived via immunoSEQ multiplex PCR, lists solely in-frame clones and lacks some. The sample has some 80,000 clones, around 77% seen once. Sequencing was performed on PBMCs. These receptor sequences come from a man aged 50 to 59 in good health and CMV-seronegative.

The sample holds one count of this clone. The chain carries TRBV30 and TRBJ2-5, with 10 bases fitting TRBD2. Germline assignment: CDR1 GTSNPN and CDR2 SVGIG (reference sequence). The CDR3 runs 15 residues. Germline trimming cut 8 bases from V and 3 bases from J; bases unmatched to any gene: 12. The CDR3, as DNA: TGTGCCGGGGGGGAGGGGAGCGGGGGGGAAGAGACCCAGTACTTC. This codes for CAGGEGSGGEETQYF. Variable domain in full (rest from reference TRBV30 and TRBJ2-5): SQTIHQWPATLVQPVGSPLSLECTVEGTSNPNLYWYRQAAGRGLQLLFYSVGIGQISSEVPQNLSASRPQDRQFILSSKKLLLSDSGFYLCAGGEGSGGEETQYFGPGTRLLVL.

J is TRBJ1-1 and V is TRBV14; no clear D gene. Deletions cut 1 base from V and 8 bases from J, with 14 bases between. Germline CDR1 reads SGHDN; CDR2 reads FVKESK. This CDR3 spans 14 amino acids. The CDR3 here is CASSQAYGDSEAFF. CDR3 coding DNA: TGTGCCAGCAGCCAAGCATACGGCGACTCCGAAGCTTTCTTT.

The chain links TRBV6-5 to TRBJ1-6; D unresolved. The CDR3 length is 15 residues. Germline V CDR1 and CDR2: MNHEY, SVGAGI. V was trimmed by 1 base and J by 0 bases, leaving 4 bases between them. This CDR3 is CASSYYSSYNSPLHF. CDR3 nucleotide sequence: TGTGCCAGCAGTTACTACAGCTCCTATAATTCACCCCTCCACTTT.

J is TRBJ1-1 and V is TRBV18; TRBD1 matches 8 bases. The V segment lost 5 bases and the J segment 4 bases; nucleotides outside the gene matches: 6. The CDR3 is made up of 14 amino acids. Germline assignment: CDR1 KGHSH and CDR2 LQKENI. CDR3 nucleotides: TGTGCCAGCTCATTAGACAGGGGCGTCACTGAAGCTTTCTTT. It is translated as CASSLDRGVTEAFF.

The J gene is TRBJ2-3, the V gene TRBV19, with D maybe TRBD2 (5 bases). Germline loops: CDR1 LNHDA, CDR2 SQIVND (reference sequence). With 8 bases removed from V and 2 bases from J, the gap between germline ends came to 17 bases. The CDR3 runs to 15 residues. The CDR3 here is CASGKGSGYTDTQYF. The CDR3 coding sequence is TGTGCCAGTGGAAAGGGAAGCGGATACACAGATACGCAGTATTTT.